These T cell receptor beta chains were read from a single sample in a study of low-dose radiotherapy and immunotherapy resistance in tumors. TCRdb reprocessed the reads with MiXCR, giving one entry per CDR3 protein. Here the sample spans about 60,000 distinct CDR3 sequences, under 30% being singletons. The material was PBMCs, obtained after low-dose radiotherapy plus immunotherapy. Receptors were obtained from a male donor with prostate cancer. CDR3s include the opening cysteine and the closing phenylalanine or tryptophan. Fields, in order: V gene, CDR3 length, CDR3 protein.

v_call: TRBV5-4; cdr3_length: 13; cdr3_aa: CASSLEPNQPQHF
v_call: TRBV5-5; cdr3_length: 16; cdr3_aa: CASSFSPGTSTDTQYF
v_call: TRBV7-9; cdr3_length: 16; cdr3_aa: CASRTTGTGERYEQYF
v_call: TRBV5-1; cdr3_length: 14; cdr3_aa: CASSPEGGLETQYF
v_call: TRBV12-5; cdr3_length: 14; cdr3_aa: CASGSGSSYNEQFF
v_call: TRBV24-1; cdr3_length: 17; cdr3_aa: CATSDSRPGTGDYEQYF
v_call: TRBV7-9; cdr3_length: 15; cdr3_aa: CASSLSGLDGYGYTF
v_call: TRBV7-2; cdr3_length: 17; cdr3_aa: CASSLATSGGLNNEQFF
v_call: TRBV11-1; cdr3_length: 14; cdr3_aa: CASSLDRGLNEQFF
v_call: TRBV2; cdr3_length: 12; cdr3_aa: CASKGVGDTQYF
v_call: TRBV24-1; cdr3_length: 14; cdr3_aa: CATSDADGRETQYF
v_call: TRBV5-4; cdr3_length: 15; cdr3_aa: CASSLRGGENYEQYF
v_call: TRBV4-2; cdr3_length: 14; cdr3_aa: CASSPRTSGYEQYF
v_call: TRBV6-4; cdr3_length: 13; cdr3_aa: CASSDTARDTQYF
v_call: TRBV5-1; cdr3_length: 14; cdr3_aa: CASSTSPGTGELFF
v_call: TRBV28; cdr3_length: 14; cdr3_aa: CASTPGQKTYEQYF
v_call: TRBV7-9; cdr3_length: 12; cdr3_aa: CASSPTGYEQYF
v_call: TRBV3-1; cdr3_length: 12; cdr3_aa: CASSQGTNIQYF
v_call: TRBV9; cdr3_length: 13; cdr3_aa: CASSVAGNTEAFF
v_call: TRBV5-1; cdr3_length: 15; cdr3_aa: CASRPSGGNTDTQYF
v_call: TRBV6-5; cdr3_length: 11; cdr3_aa: CASRTQGALHF
v_call: TRBV7-2; cdr3_length: 17; cdr3_aa: CASSFFLAGASTDTQYF
v_call: TRBV11-2; cdr3_length: 15; cdr3_aa: CASRYLGQGVNEQFF
v_call: TRBV28; cdr3_length: 11; cdr3_aa: CATGEDFRQFF
v_call: TRBV11-1; cdr3_length: 12; cdr3_aa: CASSSTGDGYTF
v_call: TRBV3-1; cdr3_length: 15; cdr3_aa: CASSPMGRSGNEQFF
v_call: TRBV7-8; cdr3_length: 14; cdr3_aa: CASSRIPGANVLTF
v_call: TRBV2; cdr3_length: 14; cdr3_aa: CASSERTHNSPLHF
v_call: TRBV6-2/TRBV6-3; cdr3_length: 13; cdr3_aa: CASSPAGGNEQYF
v_call: TRBV19; cdr3_length: 15; cdr3_aa: CASSIRGGSYNEQFF
v_call: TRBV6-2/TRBV6-3; cdr3_length: 16; cdr3_aa: CASSRGDGHSGSTIYF
v_call: TRBV29-1; cdr3_length: 15; cdr3_aa: CSGGQGASTGELFFF
v_call: TRBV10-3; cdr3_length: 15; cdr3_aa: CAISANLASHNEQFF
v_call: TRBV19; cdr3_length: 13; cdr3_aa: CASRVRVDEKLFF
v_call: TRBV29-1; cdr3_length: 13; cdr3_aa: CSVQPTGTYEQYF
v_call: TRBV30; cdr3_length: 14; cdr3_aa: CAWKTATNTGELFF
v_call: TRBV5-6; cdr3_length: 13; cdr3_aa: CASSLGQRYGYTF
v_call: TRBV5-1; cdr3_length: 14; cdr3_aa: CASSLQRGNSPLHF
v_call: TRBV5-6; cdr3_length: 14; cdr3_aa: CASSSGLSQETQYF
v_call: TRBV6-2/TRBV6-3; cdr3_length: 13; cdr3_aa: CASSVGGVTEAFF
v_call: TRBV5-1; cdr3_length: 17; cdr3_aa: CASSLGLSDYDTGELFF
v_call: TRBV5-1; cdr3_length: 17; cdr3_aa: CASSFRRVWEGNQPQHF
v_call: TRBV9; cdr3_length: 15; cdr3_aa: CASSVTSGNTGELFF
v_call: TRBV3-1; cdr3_length: 14; cdr3_aa: CASSQGTFGNIQYF
v_call: TRBV5-6; cdr3_length: 15; cdr3_aa: CASSQQGVGTGELFF
v_call: TRBV9; cdr3_length: 14; cdr3_aa: CASSGQGASSPLHF
v_call: TRBV29-1; cdr3_length: 14; cdr3_aa: CSATSGSTNEKLFF
v_call: TRBV29-1; cdr3_length: 14; cdr3_aa: CSVGGLSSYNEQFF